The text below deals with one T cell receptor beta chain. Disease lasting under 3 months, a NOSPECS grade of at least 4, and a Clinical Activity Score of at least 3 were features of the ophthalmopathy patients. This sample is drawn from a study of T cells in Graves' hyperthyroidism and ophthalmopathy. TCR beta CDR3 sequences were amplified from RNA transcripts. First-round RT-PCR of the TCR CDR3 relied on the HTBI primer set. Via MiXCR, TCRdb re-called the multiplex PCR reads, giving one row per CDR3 protein. Of about 410,000 distinct CDR3 sequences listed, roughly 15% are singletons. This CDR3 spans 15 amino acids. Per the germline V gene, CDR1 is SGHRS and CDR2 is YFSETQ. Trimming removed 2 bases from V and 2 bases from J; junction bases left unmatched: 4.

The chain joins TRBV5-1 to TRBJ2-3, with 8 bases matching TRBD2. The receptor was isolated from a man between 18 and 35 years old with Graves' ophthalmopathy. Sequenced sample: blood. The CDR3 loop is CASSLAGEDTDTQYF. The CDR3 DNA follows: TGCGCCAGCAGCTTAGCGGGAGAGGACACAGATACGCAGTATTTT.